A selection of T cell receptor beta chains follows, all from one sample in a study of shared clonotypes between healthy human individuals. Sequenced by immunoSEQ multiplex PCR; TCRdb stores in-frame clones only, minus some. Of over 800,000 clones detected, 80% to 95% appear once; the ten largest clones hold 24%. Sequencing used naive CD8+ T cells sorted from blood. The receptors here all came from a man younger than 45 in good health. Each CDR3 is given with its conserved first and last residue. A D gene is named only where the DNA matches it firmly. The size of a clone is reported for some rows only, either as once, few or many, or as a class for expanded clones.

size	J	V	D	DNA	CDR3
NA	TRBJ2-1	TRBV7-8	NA	TGTGCCAGCAGCTTAGGCGGCGGAGGGACCTACAATGAGCAGTTCTTC	CASSLGGGGTYNEQFF
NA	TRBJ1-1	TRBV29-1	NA	TGCAGCGTTTTGGTGTTGAACACTGAAGCTTTCTTT	CSVLVLNTEAFF
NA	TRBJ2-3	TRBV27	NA	TGTGCCAGCAGTCCCGAACCCCCAGATACGCAGTATTTT	CASSPEPPDTQYF
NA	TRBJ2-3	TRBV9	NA	TGTGCCAGCAGCCCCTGGGACATCAGCACAGATACGCAGTATTTT	CASSPWDISTDTQYF
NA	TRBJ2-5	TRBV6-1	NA	TGTGCCAGCAGTGAAATTTCAAGCTGGGGGGAGACCCAGTACTTC	CASSEISSWGETQYF
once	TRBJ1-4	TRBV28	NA	TGTGCCAGCAGTCTGGGGGGGTTTAGTGAAAAACTGTTTTTT	CASSLGGFSEKLFF
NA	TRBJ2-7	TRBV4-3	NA	TGCGCCAGCAGCCAAGGGGGAAATACCTACGAGCAGTACTTC	CASSQGGNTYEQYF
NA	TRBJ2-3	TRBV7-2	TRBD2	TGTGCCAGCAGCTTAGGTACTAGCGGTTCTAGCACAGATACGCAGTATTTT	CASSLGTSGSSTDTQYF
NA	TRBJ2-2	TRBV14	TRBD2	TGTGCCAGCAGTCACGTAGCGGGAGGGCCGGCCGGGGAGCTGTTTTTT	CASSHVAGGPAGELFF
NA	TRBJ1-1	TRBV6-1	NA	TGTGCCAGCAGTGAACTGGGGGAGAACACTGAAGCTTTCTTT	CASSELGENTEAFF
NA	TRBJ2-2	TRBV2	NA	TGTGCCAGCAGTGCGGGACGTGATGACACCGGGGAGCTGTTTTTT	CASSAGRDDTGELFF
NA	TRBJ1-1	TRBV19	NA	TGTGCCAGTTCCCCCGGTAGGAACACTGAAGCTTTCTTT	CASSPGRNTEAFF
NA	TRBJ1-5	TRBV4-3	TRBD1	TGCGCCAGCAGCCCCGGGACAGTCAGCAATCAGCCCCAGCATTTT	CASSPGTVSNQPQHF
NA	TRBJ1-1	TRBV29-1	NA	TGCAGCGTTGAAGATGGACAGAACACTGAAGCTTTCTTT	CSVEDGQNTEAFF
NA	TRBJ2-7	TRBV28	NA	TGTGCCAGCAGTTTATTGGAGACCTCCTACGAGCAGTACTTC	CASSLLETSYEQYF
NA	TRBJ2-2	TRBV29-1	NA	TGCAGCGTTCCCCAGGACCAGAACACCGGGGAGCTGTTTTTT	CSVPQDQNTGELFF
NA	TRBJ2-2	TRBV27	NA	TGTGCCAGCAGTTTCTCCGGGGAGCTGTTTTTT	CASSFSGELFF
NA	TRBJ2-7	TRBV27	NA	TGTGCCAGCAGTTTATCCGGACGGCTTGAGCAGTACTTC	CASSLSGRLEQYF
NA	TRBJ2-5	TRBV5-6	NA	TGTGCCAGCAGCTACGACCAGACCCAGTACTTC	CASSYDQTQYF
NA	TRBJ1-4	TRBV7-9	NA	TGTGCCAGCGTGTCGGGGATTAATGAAAAACTGTTTTTT	CASVSGINEKLFF
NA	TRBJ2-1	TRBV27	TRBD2	TGTGCCAGCAGTTTAAGCGGGAGGATGTACAATGAGCAGTTCTTC	CASSLSGRMYNEQFF
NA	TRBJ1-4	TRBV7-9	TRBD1	TGTGCCAGCAGCTTAACACAGGGGGGTGAAAAACTGTTTTTT	CASSLTQGGEKLFF
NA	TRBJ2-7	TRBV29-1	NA	TGCAGCGTGGAGGACGGAGCCCACTACGAGCAGTACTTC	CSVEDGAHYEQYF
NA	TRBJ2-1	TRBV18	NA	TGTGCCAGCTCACTACGGACTTATAATGACAATGAGCAGTTCTTC	CASSLRTYNDNEQFF
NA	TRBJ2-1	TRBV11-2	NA	TGTGCCAGCAGCTTAGAGCCTAGCTTCTCCTACAATGAGCAGTTCTTC	CASSLEPSFSYNEQFF
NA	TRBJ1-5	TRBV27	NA	TGTGCCAGCAGCCCTAGGGAGGATAGCAATCAGCCCCAGCATTTT	CASSPREDSNQPQHF
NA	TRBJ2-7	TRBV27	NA	TGTGCCAGCAGTCCAACCTCCCTCGCACTAGGGACGCGGAAGAACTACGAGCAGTACTTC	CASSPTSLALGTRKNYEQYF
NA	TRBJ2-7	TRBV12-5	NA	TGTGCTAGTGGTCCGGGAAACTACGAGCAGTACTTC	CASGPGNYEQYF
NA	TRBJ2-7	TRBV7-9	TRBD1	TGTGCCAGCAGCTCTAGTACAGGGGGCGTATTTCGAGAGCAGTACTTC	CASSSSTGGVFREQYF
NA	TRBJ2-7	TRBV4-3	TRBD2	TGCGCCAGCAGCCGAAGCGGGAGTAGGAACGAGCAGTACTTC	CASSRSGSRNEQYF
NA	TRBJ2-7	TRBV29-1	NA	TGCAGCGTCCGTTCCCCCCCTTCCTACGAGCAGTACTTC	CSVRSPPSYEQYF
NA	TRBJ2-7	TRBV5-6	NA	TGTGCCAGCAGCTTGGGCCTAGCGATCGACGAGCAGTACTTC	CASSLGLAIDEQYF
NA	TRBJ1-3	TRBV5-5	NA	TGTGCCAGCAGCTTGGCCCCAGACTACTCTGGAAACACCATATATTTT	CASSLAPDYSGNTIYF
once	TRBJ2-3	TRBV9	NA	TGTGCCAGCAGCGTGGGACTTAGTCGCACAGATACGCAGTATTTT	CASSVGLSRTDTQYF
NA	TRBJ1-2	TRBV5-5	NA	TGTGCCAGCAGCTTGGTAGGAAATGGCTACACCTTC	CASSLVGNGYTF
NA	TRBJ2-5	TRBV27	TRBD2	TGTGCCAGCAGTTTAGGGACTAGCGGGACTACCCAGTACTTC	CASSLGTSGTTQYF
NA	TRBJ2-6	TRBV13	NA	TGTGCCAGCAGGGGGGCGATAGGGGCCAACGTCCTGACTTTC	CASRGAIGANVLTF
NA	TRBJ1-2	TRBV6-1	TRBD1	TGTGCCAGCAGTGAAGGGACAGGGGGCTTTGGCTACACCTTC	CASSEGTGGFGYTF
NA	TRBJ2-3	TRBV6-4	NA	TGTGCCAGCAGTGACTCCTATAGCACAGATACGCAGTATTTT	CASSDSYSTDTQYF
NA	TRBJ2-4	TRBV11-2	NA	TGTGCCAGCAGCCGATATACAGGGTTAAGGAACATTCAGTACTTC	CASSRYTGLRNIQYF
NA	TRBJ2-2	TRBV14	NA	TGTGCCAGCAGCCAAGGTTTCTTGGCCTCTCGAGGGGCGAACACCGGGGAGCTGTTTTTT	CASSQGFLASRGANTGELFF
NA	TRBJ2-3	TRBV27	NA	TGTGCCAGCAGTTCGACGGGGGTGAGAGATACGCAGTATTTT	CASSSTGVRDTQYF
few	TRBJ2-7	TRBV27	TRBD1	TGTGCCAGCAGTTTCGGGACAGGGGCCTACGAGCAGTACTTC	CASSFGTGAYEQYF
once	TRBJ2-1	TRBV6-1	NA	TGTGCCAGCAACAAACAGGGCTTTGAGCAGTTCTTC	CASNKQGFEQFF
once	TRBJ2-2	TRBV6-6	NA	TGTGCCAGCAGTAATCCGCCGGGCCCCCCCGGGGAGCTGTTTTTT	CASSNPPGPPGELFF
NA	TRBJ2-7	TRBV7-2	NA	TGTGCCAGCAGCCCGCCGGGACTGAGCTACGAGCAGTACTTC	CASSPPGLSYEQYF
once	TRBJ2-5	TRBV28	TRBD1	TGTGCCAGCAGCCCATCCGGCTGGGACAGGGGGCGGCAAGAGACCCAGTACTTC	CASSPSGWDRGRQETQYF
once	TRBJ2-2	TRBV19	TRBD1	TGTGCCAGTAGTCGGGACAGGGTTAAGTCCACCGGGGAGCTGTTTTTT	CASSRDRVKSTGELFF
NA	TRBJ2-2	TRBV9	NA	TGTGCCAGCAGTAGCAGCGGGGAGCTGTTTTTT	CASSSSGELFF
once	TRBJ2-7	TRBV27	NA	TGTGCCAGCAGTCAACAGGGCCACGAGCAGTACTTC	CASSQQGHEQYF
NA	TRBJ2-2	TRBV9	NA	TGTGCCAGCAGCGTAGTCAAGTCTACGGGGACCGGGGAGCTGTTTTTT	CASSVVKSTGTGELFF
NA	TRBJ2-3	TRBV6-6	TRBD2	TGTGCCAGCAGTTACTCGAGGACTAGTGGGTTAGATACGCAGTATTTT	CASSYSRTSGLDTQYF
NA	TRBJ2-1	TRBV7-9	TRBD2	TGTGCCAGCAGCTCCCCCTTAGCGGGTTTTTCCGATGAGCAGTTCTTC	CASSSPLAGFSDEQFF
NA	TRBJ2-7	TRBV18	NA	TGTGCCAGCTCACCAAGTTCCGAGCAGTACTTC	CASSPSSEQYF
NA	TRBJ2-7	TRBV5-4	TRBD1	TGTGCCAGCAGCCATTTCCCGGGACAGGGGGCCTACGAGCAGTACTTC	CASSHFPGQGAYEQYF